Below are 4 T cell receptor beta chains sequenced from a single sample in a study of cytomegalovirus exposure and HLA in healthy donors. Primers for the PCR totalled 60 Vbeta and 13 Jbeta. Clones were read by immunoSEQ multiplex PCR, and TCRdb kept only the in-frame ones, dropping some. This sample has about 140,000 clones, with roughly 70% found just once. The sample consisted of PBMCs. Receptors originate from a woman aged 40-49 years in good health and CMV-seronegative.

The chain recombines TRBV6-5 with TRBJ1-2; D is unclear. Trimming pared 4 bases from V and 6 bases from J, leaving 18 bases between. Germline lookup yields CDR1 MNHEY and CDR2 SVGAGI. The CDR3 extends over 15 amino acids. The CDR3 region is CASSLEAGISDGYTF. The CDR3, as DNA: TGTGCCAGCAGTTTAGAGGCGGGAATCTCGGATGGCTACACCTTC.

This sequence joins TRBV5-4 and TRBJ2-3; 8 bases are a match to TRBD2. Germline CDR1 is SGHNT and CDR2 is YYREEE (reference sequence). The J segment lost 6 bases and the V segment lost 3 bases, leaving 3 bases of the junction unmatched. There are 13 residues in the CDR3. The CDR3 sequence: CASSSRGGDTQYF. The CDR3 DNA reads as TGTGCCAGCAGCTCCCGGGGGGGGGATACGCAGTATTTT.

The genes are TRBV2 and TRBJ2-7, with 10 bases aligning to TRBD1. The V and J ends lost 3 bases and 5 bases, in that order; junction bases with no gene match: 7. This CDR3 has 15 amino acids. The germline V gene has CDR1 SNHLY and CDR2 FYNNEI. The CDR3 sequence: CASSELGTGAHEQYF. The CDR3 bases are TGTGCCAGCAGTGAGCTGGGGACAGGGGCCCACGAGCAGTACTTC.

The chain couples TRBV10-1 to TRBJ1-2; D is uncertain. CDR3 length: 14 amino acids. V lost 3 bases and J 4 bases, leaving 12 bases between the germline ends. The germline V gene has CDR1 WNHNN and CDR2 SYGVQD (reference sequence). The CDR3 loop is CASSDGRRSYGYTF. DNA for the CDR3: TGCGCCAGCAGTGATGGTAGACGGAGCTATGGCTACACCTTC.